The T cell receptor beta chain under discussion was sequenced for a study of cytomegalovirus exposure and HLA in healthy donors (dated by TCRdb to 2016 to 2017). Notes on the research overall: An earlier analysis of approximately 640 of the donors reported approximately 290 Gb of sequence data and 120 million or so unique TCR beta sequences from roughly 200 million T cells. An early release that covered fewer than 750 HLA-typed donors contained approximately 300 gigabases of sequencing data and 65 million to 100 million unique TCR sequences. Of the roughly 400 genotyped donors, 70% to 90% were placed in the genetic ancestry cluster associated with self-reported Caucasian donors. The study was designed to test whether signatures of past pathogen exposure could be identified by cataloging public T cell receptors. The T cell repertoires of around 730 subjects were profiled by immunosequencing and related to cytomegalovirus serostatus. A separate validation cohort of roughly 130 different subjects was used in addition to the approximately 640-subject first cohort. To predict cytomegalovirus infection status, the study combined high-throughput TCR immunosequencing, statistical association of individual TCRs with disease status, and machine learning. A later analysis re-examined previously published TCR beta repertoires from 500 to 700 donors and added high-resolution HLA genotyping to investigate patterns of TCR occurrence. Rather than using new phenotypic data, the later analysis identified candidate immune exposures from TCR beta sequences and from how often those sequences occurred across donors. An earlier analysis of approximately 500 of the donors applied high-throughput TCR beta sequencing to assess whether each TCR beta V gene segment acted as functional or pseudogenic. Donor age, sex, ethnicity and CMV serostatus were compiled together with the repertoire data. In a later genetic analysis, genome-wide SNP genotypes for about three fifths of the roughly 670 donors were used, and that subset was treated as a discovery cohort. All discovery cohort repertoires had been generated on a single sequencing platform. Class I and class II HLA loci were covered by the typing at four-digit resolution. The number of typed donors differed by locus: about 620-630 for A, B, C, DRB1 and DQB1; approximately 530 for DQA1; roughly 600 for DPA1; and some 450 for DPB1. Roughly five DR-DQ haplotypes were handled as single units for association and clustering, since linkage in the cohort was strong. On average, around 240,000 unique TCR beta nucleotide sequences were sequenced per donor among fewer than 500 genotyped donors of the cohort, with roughly a sixth of those sequences being non-productive.

Library prep was done by the immunoSEQ multiplex PCR assay. For the multiplex PCR, a mixture combining 60 forward primers for TCR Vbeta segments and 13 reverse primers for TCR Jbeta segments was used. Amplification of the CDR3 region of rearranged TCR beta genes was performed with a multiplex PCR assay on genomic DNA. On the Illumina HiSeq System, the amplified TCR beta libraries were sequenced as 87-base-pair reads. The paper's processing steps were these. A later analysis tallied 70 million to 100 million unique TCR beta chains across the 666 repertoires, and around 10 million of those chains were shared by two or more donors. Raw reads were error-corrected and collapsed into unique sequences with a nearest-neighbor algorithm that merged closely related sequences to remove PCR and sequencing errors. V, D and J gene segments were assigned by aligning CDR3 sequences to IMGT reference sequences. Each retained sequence needed at least a six-nucleotide match to both a V gene segment and a J gene segment. A rearrangement was called productive if the CDR3 had no stop codons and remained in frame with V and J, and every other rearrangement was called non-productive. CDR3 was defined by IMGT convention, running from the second conserved V-encoded cysteine to the conserved J-encoded phenylalanine. The earlier analysis of some 540 of the donors excluded any sequence lacking an unambiguous match to a single V gene segment. In an earlier analysis of about 590 of the donors, a V segment was called functional when productive rearrangements were above 56.7%, and segregating when the standard deviation between donors exceeded 5%. To diagnose cytomegalovirus status from the catalog of TCR beta chain sequences, a statistical classification framework was built. V and J gene assignment, in a later analysis, came from comparing TCR nucleotide sequences with IMGT/GENE-DB human TR gene sequences. Using the TCRdist pipeline, a later analysis assigned CDR3 sequences along with most-parsimonious VDJ recombination scenarios. In a later analysis, each TCR beta chain was defined by its CDR3 amino acid sequence together with its V-gene family, and reads lacking a unique V-gene family were excluded. To address suspected cross-contamination and a sequencing artifact, a later analysis removed a few hundred highly shared, low-generation-probability nucleotide sequences. A later analysis calculated a clonal expansion index for each public chain from normalized within-repertoire ranks of inferred template counts. Generation probabilities in a later analysis came from a VDJ recombination model fitted to out-of-frame rearrangements, and those results were checked against IGoR. In a later analysis, hypergeometric tests were used to score TCR-TCR, TCR-HLA and TCR-CMV co-occurrence, with a repertoire-size bias correction applied to TCR pairs. To estimate false discovery rates, a later analysis permuted the HLA or CMV assignments 20 times. In a later analysis, co-occurring TCRs were grouped using DBSCAN, with TCRdist sequence similarity added in when clustering inside HLA-allele-positive subsets. Repertoires with fewer than 30,000 or more than 120,000 public chains were left out of co-occurrence clustering, as were four to six repertoires with anomalous nucleotide sharing. Imported from immuneACCESS, the table was reduced by TCRdb to in-frame sequences with V and J called. These copies leave out some clones; in studies compared against another copy, an unresolved V gene accounts for under half, and the cause of the remainder is not known. V and J calls and clone size are copied from that table; D and trimming were computed from the DNA. The table for this sample lists around 170,000 clones; less than 80% of them were counted only once. Of the sample, 0.69% falls within the top ten clones.

Results and caveats for the whole study, not just this receptor: In vitro tests confirmed that a few of the cytomegalovirus-associated TCR beta chains recognize cytomegalovirus antigens. The earlier analysis of some 540 of the donors excluded 15 to 20 rarely observed V segments, including chromosome 9 orphons, because counts were too low. The study listed over 150 TCR beta chains as associated with cytomegalovirus. A later genetic analysis reported fewer N-insertions in productive TCRs among donors in an Asian-associated ancestry cluster than the roughly 650-donor mean. Cytomegalovirus status was reported to be diagnosed by the classifier with high specificity and sensitivity in both the original and validation cohorts. Only TCR beta chains were sequenced in this cohort, and the absence of alpha or paired-chain data limited detectable features. Sequencing depth was assumed to be roughly uniform across donors in the presence/absence analyses, though that assumption may not hold. Specific HLA alleles were associated with about 17,000 TCR beta sequences at a false discovery rate of 0.05 in a later analysis. While some public TCRs were present in many individuals, most TCR sequences turned up only very rarely across donors. Correlated functional status among segregating V segments might reflect linkage disequilibrium, but an unknown experimental factor could not be ruled out. A later analysis found that HLA-associated TCR beta chains were more clonally expanded and had lower generation probabilities than equally common non-associated chains. Because HLA typing was missing for some donors at each locus, association tests included only the typed subset. In an earlier analysis of roughly 560 of the donors, most TCR beta V segments were observed in productive rearrangements about 87% or about 30% of the time, broadly matching IMGT annotations. The only immune exposure information available for the cohort was CMV serostatus. The sequencing pipeline was judged likely to have produced a cluster of highly shared sequence variants as a technical artifact. A further reported finding was that TCR beta sequences accurately predicted the HLA-A and HLA-B alleles for most subjects in the first cohort. An association between a missense DCLRE1C variant and V-gene and J-gene trimming of TCR beta chains was found in a later genetic analysis and replicated in an independent cohort. The authors suggested that the approach could potentially be extended to other disease states and immunological phenotypes. Several of the top co-occurrence clusters appeared to be linked to parvovirus B19, influenza, CMV and Epstein-Barr virus, according to a later analysis. In a later analysis, TCR association rates were found to vary across HLA loci, with the most associated TCRs seen for DRB1 alleles and the fewest for HLA-C alleles. Some IMGT-functional V segments, including TRBV6-2 and TRBV6-3, could not be told apart with the 87-base-pair reads, so those segments were excluded. When HLA alleles, especially DR and DQ, strongly co-occurred, TCR associations were difficult to assign to individual alleles. Most CMV-associated TCR beta chains appeared to be HLA-restricted in a later analysis, and the HLA associations seemed to be driven largely by CMV exposure.

The cohort was made up of around 720 healthy bone marrow donors. Cohort members were all nominally healthy when sampled, although unrecorded immune exposures were likely present. The donor was CMV seronegative and belonged to the group of around 350 seronegative cohort members. A peripheral blood sample was collected from each donor, and TCR beta sequencing was performed on peripheral blood mononuclear cells. Genomic DNA extraction from the blood cell samples was performed with the Qiagen DNeasy Blood Extraction Kit. In regard to this clone: It has no known antigen specificity. It has no much larger one-base neighbor in the sample; base qualities were not kept.

From the cysteine up to the phenylalanine, the CDR3 has a length of 18 residues. Only the CDR3 portion is preserved as DNA: 54 bases, with reading frame beginning at the first base. V is trimmed back by 7 bases and J by 8 bases, and the junction contains 18 bases that no gene match accounts for. According to the germline V gene (reference sequence), CDR1 reads SEHNR and CDR2 reads FQNEAQ. The sequence was obtained from a woman aged 35 to 49 in good health and CMV-seronegative. Sequenced input: PBMCs. Recombination connected TRBV7-9 to TRBJ2-1, and 12 junction bases match TRBD2. The CDR3 has the sequence CASTFAQLAGGLRDEQFF. Read as DNA, the sequence is TGTGCCAGCACCTTCGCCCAACTAGCGGGAGGCCTTAGGGATGAGCAGTTCTTC. Reference TRBV7-9 and TRBJ2-1 genes cover what lies past the CDR3, so the full variable domain is DTGVSQNPRHKITKRGQNVTFRCDPISEHNRLYWYRQTLGQGPEFLTYFQNEAQLEKSRLLSDRFSAERPKGSFSTLEIQRTEQGDSAMYLCASTFAQLAGGLRDEQFFGPGTRLTVL.